Below, 19 T cell receptor beta chains from the same sample are listed, as sequenced in a study of cytomegalovirus exposure and HLA in healthy donors. PCR employed 60 Vbeta and 13 Jbeta primers. TCRdb's table, derived via immunoSEQ multiplex PCR, lists solely in-frame clones and lacks some. The sample includes over 130,000 clones, more than 65% of them seen just once. The sample comprised PBMCs. Every receptor here comes from a man over 45 in good health and CMV-seropositive.

In its sample, this clone was seen a few times. The gene calls are TRBV5-4 and TRBJ1-1; TRBD1 matches at 9 bases. V was clipped by 4 bases and J by 0 bases; unmatched bases: 4. Germline V CDR1 and CDR2: SGHNT, YYREEE (reference sequence). This CDR3 has 15 amino acids. CDR3 bases: TGTGCCAGCAGCAACTGGGACAGGGTGAACACTGAAGCTTTCTTT. The encoded protein is CASSNWDRVNTEAFF.

The rearrangement links TRBV28 to TRBJ2-1, with 13 bases that match TRBD2. The germline gives CDR1 MDHEN, CDR2 SYDVKM. The CDR3 sequence is 16 residues long. Trimming cost V 5 bases and J 2 bases; bases outside gene matches: 3. The CDR3 nucleotides are TGTGCCAGCAGTCCAGGACTAGCGGGAGCCTACAATGAGCAGTTCTTC. Translated, it gives CASSPGLAGAYNEQFF.

Comments on this clone: The junction departs from the called germline gene at one end, perhaps through a read error. The chain links TRBV7-9 to TRBJ1-6; D perhaps matches TRBD1 (6 bases). Per the germline V gene, CDR1 is SEHNR and CDR2 is FQNEAQ (reference sequence). The CDR3 sequence is 13 residues long. The CDR3 region has the DNA TGTTCCAGCAGCTACAGGGTTTCTTCACCCCTCCACTTT. Amino acids: CSSSYRVSSPLHF.

The sample holds one count of this clone. The chain has TRBV21-1 and TRBJ2-1; the DNA was not used to check the table's D call, TRBD2. TRBV21-1 is a recognized pseudogene. This CDR3 is 15 amino acids long. CDR3 bases: TGTGCTAACACCGGGACTAGCGGGACCTACAATGAGCAGTTCTTC. Translated: CANTGTSGTYNEQFF.

The rearrangement joins TRBV5-1 to TRBJ2-3; TRBD2 matches 11 bases. Germline V CDR1 and CDR2: SGHRS, YFSETQ. V lost 7 bases, J lost 5 bases, and 12 bases stayed unmatched. This CDR3 has 16 amino acids. This CDR3 reads CASPHPSGRQKDTQYF. The CDR3 DNA is TGCGCCAGCCCCCATCCTAGCGGGAGGCAGAAAGATACGCAGTATTTT.

This clone appeared a single time. The gene calls are TRBV15 and TRBJ2-1, with TRBD2 matching 7 bases. Looked up from germline, CDR1 is LNHNV and CDR2 is YYDKDF (reference sequence). The CDR3 is 16 amino acids. Unmatched junction bases numbered 7, after V lost 5 bases and J lost 0 bases. CDR3 nucleotide sequence: TGTGCCACCAGCCGGCCGCGGGAGAGCTCCTACAATGAGCAGTTCTTC. Residues: CATSRPRESSYNEQFF.

The gene calls are TRBV28 and TRBJ2-1; TRBD1 agrees at 10 bases. Trimming removed 9 bases from V and 9 bases from J; junction bases left unmatched: 11. CDR1 is MDHEN and CDR2 is SYDVKM in the germline V gene. The CDR3 contains 14 residues. As DNA, the CDR3 is TGTGCCAGTTTACCGGGACAGGGGTACCTTGAGCAGTTCTTC. This encodes CASLPGQGYLEQFF.

V usage is TRBV29-1 and J usage is TRBJ2-7; D gene uncertain. The CDR3 runs 12 residues. Germline loops: CDR1 SQVTM, CDR2 ANQGSEA. Deletions cut 4 bases from V and 1 base from J, with 8 bases between. The CDR3 DNA is TGCAGCGTTGTTCGCGGATCCTACGAGCAGTACTTC. Amino acid sequence: CSVVRGSYEQYF.

In DNA form, the CDR3 reads TGTGCCAGCAGCTTTACTAGCGGGAGGGCCTACGAGCAGTACTTC. Its translation is CASSFTSGRAYEQYF. This rearrangement joins TRBV11-2 to TRBJ2-7; 13 nucleotides match TRBD2. This CDR3 has 15 residues. V trimming: 3 bases; J trimming: 2 bases; junction bases outside the gene matches: 1. CDR1 and CDR2 (germline): SGHAT, FQNNGV.

V usage is TRBV7-9 and J usage is TRBJ2-5; D might be TRBD1 (5 bases). The DNA end lines up better with TRBJ2-7; the J call may be wrong. The length of the CDR3 is 15 residues. Germline V gives CDR1 SEHNR, CDR2 FQNEAQ (reference sequence). The CDR3 nucleotides are TGTGCCAGCAGCTTACAGAAGACAGCCTCCTACGAGCAGTACTTC. Protein sequence: CASSLQKTASYEQYF.

This sequence joins TRBV27 and TRBJ2-1; 11 bases align to TRBD2. Germline values: CDR1 MNHEY, CDR2 SMNVEV (reference sequence). V shed 0 bases and J 7 bases; nucleotides not matched to a gene: 2. The CDR3 totals 15 residues. CDR3 amino acids: CASSLSRTSGNEQFF. Here the CDR3 DNA reads TGTGCCAGCAGTTTATCCCGGACTAGCGGGAATGAGCAGTTCTTC.

The J gene is TRBJ1-3, the V gene TRBV19; D is perhaps TRBD1 (6 bases). Trimming shortened V by 11 bases and J by 4 bases, and 18 bases separated the two germline ends. Germline CDR1 and CDR2: LNHDA and SQIVND (reference sequence). The CDR3 runs to 14 residues. This chain's CDR3 is CAVTNRVPGNTIYF. In DNA, the CDR3 is TGTGCCGTCACGAACAGGGTTCCAGGAAACACCATATATTTT.

This clone was counted once. The V call is TRBV13, the J call TRBJ2-7; possibly TRBD2 for D (6 bases). Trimming shortened V by 4 bases and J by 1 base, and 11 bases separated the two germline ends. The CDR3 has 14 amino acids. Per germline, CDR1 PRHDT and CDR2 FYEKMQ (reference sequence). The CDR3 here is CASSSGTLSYEQYF. CDR3 DNA sequence: TGTGCCAGCAGCTCAGGGACTCTTTCCTACGAGCAGTACTTC. Full variable domain (missing parts from reference TRBV13 and TRBJ2-7): AAGVIQSPRHLIKEKRETATLKCYPIPRHDTVYWYQQGPGQDPQFLISFYEKMQSDKGSIPDRFSAQQFSDYHSELNMSSLELGDSALYFCASSSGTLSYEQYFGPGTRLTVT.

V and J are TRBV5-1 and TRBJ2-2; 9 bases line up with TRBD1. J gave up 5 bases and V 3 bases, and 8 bases lay outside the gene matches. This CDR3 region has 16 residues. Germline-derived CDR1 and CDR2 are SGHRS and YFSETQ. CDR3 loop: CASSSPDRGVTGELFF. The CDR3 DNA is TGCGCCAGCAGCTCCCCCGACAGGGGGGTTACCGGGGAGCTGTTTTTT.

In this sample, this clone turned up a few times. The CDR3 here is CASSLMLAGEQYF. The CDR3 DNA follows: TGTGCCAGCAGCTTAATGCTAGCGGGCGAGCAGTACTTC. This chain links TRBV7-8 with TRBJ2-7; TRBD2 matches at 8 bases. The junction had 3 bases not matched to a gene; V was cut back by 2 bases and J by 6 bases. The CDR3 runs to 13 residues. CDR1 SGHVS and CDR2 FQNEAQ come from the germline V gene.

This chain joins TRBV19 and TRBJ1-3; TRBD1 matches 7 bases. Germline-derived CDR1 and CDR2 are LNHDA and SQIVND (reference sequence). Trimming cost V 9 bases and J 4 bases; bases outside gene matches: 12. The CDR3 consists of 15 residues. This CDR3 is CASGGFRDRGNTIYF. In DNA, the CDR3 is TGTGCCAGCGGGGGCTTCCGGGACAGAGGAAACACCATATATTTT.

Here the CDR3 DNA reads TGTGCCAGCAGGGACCGGGGTCACCGGGACTATGGCTACACCTTC. It codes for CASRDRGHRDYGYTF. The chain is built from TRBV21-1 and TRBJ1-2. TRBV21-1 is flagged as a pseudogene. The CDR3 is made up of 15 amino acids.

The DNA of the CDR3 is TGTGCCAGCAGTTTTACACCGTCCAGGCCCTACGAGCAGTACTTC. As protein: CASSFTPSRPYEQYF. J is TRBJ2-7 and V is TRBV27, with D unclear. V dropped 3 bases and J dropped 2 bases, with 14 bases sitting between them. The CDR3 has 15 amino acids. Germline V gene lookup returns CDR1 MNHEY and CDR2 SMNVEV (reference sequence).

V is TRBV5-1 and J is TRBJ2-5, with TRBD1 matching over 8 bases. V shed 4 bases and J 7 bases; nucleotides not matched to a gene: 6. The CDR3 spans 13 residues. Germline V gene lookup returns CDR1 SGHRS and CDR2 YFSETQ. The CDR3 DNA sequence: TGCGCCAGCAGCCAAGGACAGGGCGGGACCCAGTACTTC. Its protein product is CASSQGQGGTQYF.